This T cell receptor beta chain was sequenced in a study of T-cell memory formation after mild COVID-19. Notes on the study in general: Shrinking CD4+ clones resided mostly in CM and EM, and CD8+ ones in EMRA. The authors left the SARS-CoV-2 specificity of second-wave clones peaking on day 37 unconfirmed. Cross-reactive memory appears to have joined, as suggested by some responding clones showing up in pre-infection memory.

5'RACE primed from the constant segment yielded TCR alpha and TCR beta cDNA libraries bearing sample barcodes and UMIs. TCRdb ran MiXCR on the 5' RACE reads and lists one entry per CDR3 protein. The sample records about 200,000 distinct CDR3 sequences, more than 8% being singletons. CDR3 size: 13 residues. The ends were cut back, 4 bases at V and 0 bases at J, with 7 bases in the middle. The germline CDR1 and CDR2 sequences are LGHDT and YNNKEL (reference sequence). In regard to this clonotype: Antigen: not known.

The TCR was taken from a man younger than 30 who had mild COVID-19 (a few samples of this study predate the infection). Cell type and time point are not known. V gene TRBV3-1 combines with J gene TRBJ2-7; D remains unclear. The sequencing sample was made of PBMCs or a T cell subset sorted from them (not recorded which). Written as DNA, the CDR3 is TGTGCCAGCAGCCTGTCGACCTCCTACGAGCAGTACTTC. Its translation is CASSLSTSYEQYF.